These 20 T cell receptor beta chains originate from one sample sequenced in a study of shared clonotypes between healthy human individuals. Method: immunoSEQ multiplex PCR; TCRdb's copy keeps in-frame clones and lacks some. The profile shows hundreds of thousands of clones, roughly four fifths of them singletons. The specimen sequenced was PBMCs. These receptors were taken from a woman between 40 and 55 years old in good health. Some clones in this sample may be carry-over from other donors' samples.

Points on this clone: It differs at one base from a far larger clone, so likely a read error. This likely comes from a read error, as the CDR3 has no conserved phenylalanine or tryptophan at its end. It is unclear where the CDR3 begins or ends on the DNA, so no DNA is shown, and the CDR3 is as TCRdb lists it. This chain connects TRBV30 to TRBJ1-2. The CDR3 extends over 15 residues, inclusive of both ends. From germline, CDR1 is GTSNPN and CDR2 SVGIG (reference sequence). CDR3: CACLWGSGEVHGYTC.

This sequence joins TRBV11-2 and TRBJ2-7; 9 positions match TRBD2. Germline V gives CDR1 SGHAT, CDR2 FQNNGV. Trimming removed 5 bases from V and 3 bases from J; junction bases left unmatched: 5. The CDR3 runs to 14 residues. The CDR3 nucleotides are TGTGCCAGCAGCACGGGACTAGCTATCTACGAGCAGTACTTC. This sequence encodes CASSTGLAIYEQYF.

Many counts were recorded for this clone. The chain has TRBV19 and TRBJ1-5, with D perhaps TRBD1 (6 bases). The germline V gene has CDR1 LNHDA and CDR2 SQIVND (reference sequence). CDR3 length: 17 amino acids. The germline V and J ends were trimmed by 4 bases and 5 bases, with 21 bases remaining between them. The DNA for the CDR3 is TGTGCCAGTAGTACGGGGGCGGGGCTGAGAGGGGATCAGCCCCAGCATTTT. It translates to CASSTGAGLRGDQPQHF.

The chain has TRBV7-3 and TRBJ2-7; 9 bases match TRBD2. Germline CDR1 SGHTA, CDR2 FQGTGA. The CDR3 has 15 amino acids. V was pared by 3 bases and J by 2 bases, with 5 bases of the junction left unmatched. CDR3 bases: TGTGCCAGCAGCTTGCAGCTAGCGGGGACCTACGAGCAGTACTTC. This translates into CASSLQLAGTYEQYF.

This chain connects TRBV19 to TRBJ1-4, with TRBD1 identical over 7 bases. V gave up 5 bases and J gave up 0 bases; unmatched junction bases: 3. Germline CDR1 reads LNHDA; CDR2 reads SQIVND (reference sequence). The length of the CDR3 is 15 residues. The CDR3 coding sequence is TGTGCCAGTAGTCCCGGGACAGCAACTAATGAAAAACTGTTTTTT. This codes for CASSPGTATNEKLFF. Full variable domain (rest looked up from reference TRBV19 and TRBJ1-4): DGGITQSPKYLFRKEGQNVTLSCEQNLNHDAMYWYRQDPGQGLRLIYYSQIVNDFQKGDIAEGYSVSREKKESFPLTVTSAQKNPTAFYLCASSPGTATNEKLFFGSGTQLSVL.

As for this clone: A far larger clone is a single base away, which makes a read error likely. This chain connects TRBV30 to TRBJ1-6, with TRBD1 matching over 7 bases. This CDR3 is built from 13 residues. V shed 0 bases and J 9 bases; nucleotides not matched to a gene: 2. Germline-derived CDR1 and CDR2 are GTSNPN and SVGIG (reference sequence). The DNA for the CDR3 is TGTGCCTGGAGTGTATACAGGGGTTCACCCCTCCACTTT. Translation gives CAWSVYRGSPLHF. Combining the CDR3 with reference TRBV30 and TRBJ1-6 gives the whole variable domain SQTIHQWPATLVQPVGSPLSLECTVEGTSNPNLYWYRQAAGRGLQLLFYSVGIGQISSEVPQNLSASRPQDRQFILSSKKLLLSDSGFYLCAWSVYRGSPLHFGNGTRLTVT.

V gene TRBV28 combines with J gene TRBJ2-7; 7 bases line up with TRBD1. The CDR3 covers 14 residues. Germline CDR1 MDHEN, CDR2 SYDVKM. J was trimmed by 2 bases and V by 5 bases; bases with no gene match: 6. Here the CDR3 reads CASSNHRGPYEQYF. The CDR3 region has the DNA TGTGCCAGCAGTAACCACAGGGGTCCCTACGAGCAGTACTTC.

The chain is built from TRBV27 and TRBJ2-7; either TRBD1 or TRBD2 may supply D (6 bases each). The CDR3 is made up of 14 amino acids. Germline CDR1 and CDR2: MNHEY and SMNVEV (reference sequence). Deletions cut 3 bases from V and 3 bases from J, with 12 bases between. The chain's CDR3 is CASSFRGPFYEQYF. CDR3 bases: TGTGCCAGCAGTTTCCGGGGGCCCTTCTACGAGCAGTACTTC.

Turning to this clone: A far more abundant clone sits one base away, making this likely a read error. The sample contains more than one DNA sequence encoding this CDR3. The rearrangement joins TRBV20-1 to TRBJ2-5; D possibly matches TRBD1 or TRBD2 (5 bases each). Trimming cost V 6 bases and J 5 bases, with 10 bases left between them. CDR1 and CDR2 (germline): DFQATT, SNEGSKA (reference sequence). This CDR3 has 11 amino acids. This CDR3 is CSALGEETQYF. The CDR3 region has the DNA TGCAGTGCCCTGGGGGAGGAGACCCAGTACTTC.

This clone was detected once. The chain is built from TRBV9 and TRBJ2-7; D gene ambiguous. V was shortened by 4 bases and J by 3 bases, with 20 bases between the two germline ends. Germline V CDR1 and CDR2: SGDLS, YYNGEE. The CDR3 covers 16 residues. The CDR3 region is CASSSRPRWLNYEQYF. Written as DNA, the CDR3 is TGTGCCAGCAGCTCCAGACCCCGGTGGCTGAACTACGAGCAGTACTTC.

Concerning this clone itself: Other DNA sequences in this specimen translate into the identical CDR3. The chain has TRBV11-2 and TRBJ2-3; 12 positions match TRBD2. This CDR3 spans 16 amino acids. The V and J ends lost 5 bases and 1 base, in that order; junction bases with no gene match: 4. The germline V gene has CDR1 SGHAT and CDR2 FQNNGV. The CDR3 nucleotides read TGTGCCAGCAGCACTAGACTAGCGGGAGGCACAGATACGCAGTATTTT. Amino acid sequence: CASSTRLAGGTDTQYF.

A word on this clone: With only one base between it and a far larger clone, this is likely a read error. Other nucleotide sequences in the sample specify the same CDR3. The rearrangement links TRBV30 to TRBJ2-3, with a weak D call TRBD2 (6 bases). Germline V gene lookup returns CDR1 GTSNPN and CDR2 SVGIG (reference sequence). The CDR3 has 12 residues. CDR3 nucleotides: TGTGCCTGGGGGACTTACACAGATACTCAGTATTTT. It encodes CAWGTYTDTQYF.

This clone was seen many times. The chain couples TRBV28 to TRBJ2-3, with 8 bases aligning to TRBD2. The V segment lost 6 bases and the J segment 4 bases; nucleotides outside the gene matches: 9. Germline V CDR1 and CDR2: MDHEN, SYDVKM. The CDR3 has 15 amino acids. The CDR3 loop is CASRLTGGGPDTQYF. The CDR3 nucleotides read TGTGCCAGCAGGCTAACGGGAGGGGGTCCAGATACGCAGTATTTT. The complete variable domain, with remaining parts taken from reference TRBV28 and TRBJ2-3, reads DVKVTQSSRYLVKRTGEKVFLECVQDMDHENMFWYRQDPGLGLRLIYFSYDVKMKEKGDIPEGYSVSREKKERFSLILESASTNQTSMYLCASRLTGGGPDTQYFGPGTRLTVL.

The chain recombines TRBV5-6 with TRBJ2-2; D gene ambiguous. Trimming removed 3 bases at V and 1 base at J, with 10 bases between. Germline values: CDR1 SGHDT, CDR2 YYEEEE. This CDR3 is built from 15 residues. CDR3 sequence (DNA): TGTGCCAGCAGCTCCACCCCCAGGAACACCGGGGAGCTGTTTTTT. It translates to CASSSTPRNTGELFF.

The chain couples TRBV15 to TRBJ2-5; D gene unclear. Germline V CDR1 and CDR2: LNHNV, YYDKDF (reference sequence). This CDR3 region has 14 residues. Trimming pared 1 base from V and 9 bases from J, leaving 15 bases between. The CDR3 reads CATSRVSQERSQYF. For the CDR3, the DNA is TGTGCCACCAGCAGAGTCTCGCAAGAGAGGTCCCAGTACTTC.

On this clone itself: One end of the junction varies from germline; a read error may be responsible. The genes are TRBV18 and TRBJ2-1; unclear D gene. This CDR3 has 11 residues. Germline lookup yields CDR1 KGHSH and CDR2 LQKENI. The CDR3 spells CASSLPNKQFF. As DNA, the CDR3 is TGTGCCAGCTCACTCCCCAATAAGCAGTTCTTC.

To note about this clone: A far larger clone is just one base off, so this is likely a read error. This chain connects TRBV7-9 to TRBJ2-7; D may match TRBD1 or TRBD2 (5 bases each). In germline, CDR1 is SEHNR, CDR2 FQNEAQ (reference sequence). This CDR3 is built from 14 residues. CDR3 in DNA: TGTGCCAGCAGTCGGGGACGTGGCGCCTACGAGCAGCACTTC. Its translation: CASSRGRGAYEQHF.

V and J are TRBV5-1 and TRBJ2-2; D is undetermined. The CDR3 contains 15 residues. The V gene lost 4 bases and the J gene lost 3 bases, with 13 bases spanning the gap. CDR1 and CDR2 from the germline V gene are SGHRS and YFSETQ. CDR3 residues: CASSPARSDTGELFF. In DNA, the CDR3 is TGCGCCAGCAGCCCCGCTAGGTCGGACACCGGGGAGCTGTTTTTT.

The chain employs TRBV19 and TRBJ2-5, with D perhaps TRBD1 or TRBD2 (5 bases each). This CDR3 region has 17 residues. Germline V CDR1 and CDR2: LNHDA, SQIVND (reference sequence). Trimming pared 3 bases from V and 0 bases from J, leaving 17 bases between. This CDR3 reads CASSIRGVGSYQETQYF. The CDR3 DNA reads TGTGCCAGTAGTATTAGAGGGGTAGGATCGTACCAAGAGACCCAGTACTTC.

This chain joins TRBV7-2 and TRBJ2-5, with 11 bases aligning to TRBD2. V lost 0 bases to trimming and J lost 11 bases; unmatched junction nucleotides: 5. This CDR3 spans 14 amino acids. Germline-derived CDR1 and CDR2 are SGHTA and FQGNSA. The CDR3, as DNA: TGTGCCAGCAGCTTAGCCCTAGCGGGAGGTGAGCAGTACTTC. Translation gives CASSLALAGGEQYF.